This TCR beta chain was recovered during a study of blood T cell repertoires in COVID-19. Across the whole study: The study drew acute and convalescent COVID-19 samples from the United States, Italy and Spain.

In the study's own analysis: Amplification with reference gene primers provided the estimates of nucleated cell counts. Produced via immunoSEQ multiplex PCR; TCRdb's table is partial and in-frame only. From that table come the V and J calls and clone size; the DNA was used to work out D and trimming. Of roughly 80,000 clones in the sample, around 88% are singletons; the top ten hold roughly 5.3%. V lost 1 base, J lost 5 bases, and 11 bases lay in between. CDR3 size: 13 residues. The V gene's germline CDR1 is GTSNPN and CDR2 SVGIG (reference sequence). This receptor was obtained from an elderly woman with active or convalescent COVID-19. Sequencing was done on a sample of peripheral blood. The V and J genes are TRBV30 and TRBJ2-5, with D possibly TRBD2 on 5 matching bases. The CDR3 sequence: CAWSGGHGETQYF. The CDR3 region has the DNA TGTGCCTGGAGTGGAGGGCACGGGGAGACCCAGTACTTC.